Reported below is one T cell receptor (beta chain). Its antigen remains unknown. Other DNA sequences in the same sample also yield this CDR3. The data were produced by immunoSEQ multiplex PCR, yet TCRdb's version contains in-frame clones alone and is incomplete. The sample carries 20,000 to 25,000 clones, 83% recorded once. This sample was taken from a study of OX40 agonist ivuxolimab in advanced cancers. Study details: Eligibility admitted prior anti-PD-1, anti-PD-L1 or anti-CTLA-4 therapy; 40% to 50% had some. Overall study results and limits: CD8+ T cells showed, on average, more clonal expansion than CD4+ cells.

Germline V gene data show CDR1 as MNHEY and CDR2 as SMNVEV (reference sequence). After removal of 3 bases from V and 5 bases from J, the junction contained 4 bases not matched to a gene. There are 14 residues in the CDR3. This TCR derives from an adult with an advanced solid tumor such as melanoma, head and neck, liver or kidney cancer. The input for sequencing was CD4+ or CD8+ T cells sorted from blood, taken in a trial of the OX40 agonist ivuxolimab. The V gene is TRBV27, the J gene TRBJ2-5; 9 nucleotides align to TRBD1. CDR3 DNA: TGTGCCAGCAGTTTTTACAGGGGGCAGGAGACCCAGTACTTC. Encoded protein: CASSFYRGQETQYF.